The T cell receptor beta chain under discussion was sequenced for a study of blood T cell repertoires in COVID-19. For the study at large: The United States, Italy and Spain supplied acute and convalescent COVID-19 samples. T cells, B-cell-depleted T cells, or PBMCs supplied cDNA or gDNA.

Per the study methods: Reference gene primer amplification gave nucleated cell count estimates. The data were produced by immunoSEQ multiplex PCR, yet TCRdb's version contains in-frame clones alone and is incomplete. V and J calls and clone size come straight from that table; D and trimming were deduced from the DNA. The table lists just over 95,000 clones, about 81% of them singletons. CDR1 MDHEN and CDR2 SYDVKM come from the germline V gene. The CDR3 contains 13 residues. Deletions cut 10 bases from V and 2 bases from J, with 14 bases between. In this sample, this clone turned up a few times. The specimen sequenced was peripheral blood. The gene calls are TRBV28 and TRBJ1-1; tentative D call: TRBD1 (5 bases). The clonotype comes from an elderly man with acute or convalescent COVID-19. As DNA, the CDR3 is TGTGCCACCACGGTAGGGGTTAACACTGAAGCTTTCTTT. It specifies CATTVGVNTEAFF.